The sequence of this T cell receptor beta chain was determined in a study of T cells in Graves' hyperthyroidism and ophthalmopathy (dated by TCRdb to 2018 to 2020). Regarding the study in general: Peripheral blood samples were taken at the time of initial diagnosis, prior to any treatment. Once sampling was done, hyperthyroidism patients were given methimazole at a starting dose of 30 mg daily, whereas ophthalmopathy patients were given high-dose intravenous methylprednisolone. The study also compared thyroid tissue and blood T-cell repertoires from 6 or 7 Graves' hyperthyroidism patients. To identify TCR V-J signatures that set the groups apart, the researchers used a discovery cohort of more than 95 patients, made up of 40 to 45 with Graves' ophthalmopathy and about 60 with stable Graves' hyperthyroidism. The 100 discovery patients were randomly split 7:3 into training and test sets. An independent validation cohort of fewer than 20 hyperthyroidism patients and 17 patients who later progressed to ophthalmopathy tested prospective prediction of ophthalmopathy. TCR Vbeta CDR3 sequencing of around 130 peripheral blood samples (43 ophthalmopathy, over 70 hyperthyroidism and approximately 17 progressor patients) is reported in the paper. The paper's findings and limits, for the study overall: Most expanded thyroid clonotypes (frequency above 0.001) were also detected in blood, suggesting blood repertoires may reflect thyroid immune responses. Sample size was not statistically predetermined, and blinding of investigators to group allocation was not performed. In validation, progression to ophthalmopathy was predicted by the model with almost 71% sensitivity and just over 72% specificity, a median of 6.5 months before onset. Ophthalmopathy was separated from stable hyperthyroidism by a 13 V-J signature model, with around 88% sensitivity and about 81% specificity obtained in cross-validation and 80%/75% obtained in testing.

V was cut back by 4 bases and J by 4 bases, leaving a gap of 12 bases between them. The CDR3 sequence holds 13 residues, the cysteine and phenylalanine included. The read is trimmed to its CDR3 DNA, 39 bases read in frame from base 1. CDR1 SGHRS and CDR2 YFSETQ are derived from the germline V gene. TCR beta CDR3 regions were amplified from RNA transcripts. The first round of RT-PCR for the TCR CDR3 was performed with the HTBI primer set and the Qiagen OneStep RT-PCR kit. Libraries were constructed in a second round of multiplex PCR, after which size selection and purification were carried out. Paired-end sequencing of the libraries was performed with 100 bp reads on an Illumina HiSeq2000. As for the authors' bioinformatics: SOAPnuke was used to process the raw data, with reads discarded if the reads contained adapters or uncalled bases, had a mean Phred below 15, or lacked an exact constant-primer or identifier match. COPE v1.2.5 was used to merge the high-quality paired reads, and each unique nucleotide sequence was defined as a clonotype. Clonotypes were aligned to IMGT TRBV, TRBD and TRBJ reference segments using MiTCR v1.1. The analysis included only V-J combinations with a frequency above 0.0001, which together covered around 99% of the repertoires. The TCS score was defined as F50 (clonal expansion) divided by E x V (chaos), with BLOSUM62-based TCRdist calculated between CDR3 peptides within each V-J. Welch's t-statistics and random forest reduced approximately 520 V-J features to roughly 13, which were used in a naive Bayes classifier (R e1071). The public sequencing data were trimmed at Q25 with fastp and processed into clonotypes with MiXCR by TCRdb, which kept only in-frame beta chains. Merged by CDR3 protein, the rows form single entries marked with the most common genes and DNA. TCRdb's processing, not the authors' own work, is the source of the V and J calls. This sample gives more than 250,000 distinct CDR3 sequences in total; 13% to 15% of them show up just once. The top ten hold about 30% of the sample.

The hyperthyroidism patients were between 18 and 65 years old and newly diagnosed, with a disease duration of less than 2 months. The study excluded patients with uncontrolled infections, other autoimmune diseases, pregnancy or lactation. Diagnoses were established on the basis of clinical symptoms, serum thyroxine and TRAb, thyroid ultrasound, and orbital computed tomography. For progressor patients, blood was drawn at the first diagnosis of hyperthyroidism, before any ophthalmopathy symptoms had appeared. Ficoll-Paque density gradient centrifugation was used to isolate PBMCs from around 9.1 ml of fresh peripheral blood. Progressor patients were first diagnosed with Graves' hyperthyroidism and then developed ophthalmopathy during follow-up. Total RNA was extracted using Trizol reagent, and RNA quality was assessed on an Agilent 2100 Bioanalyzer. This clonotype was detected ten times or more. Its recognized antigen is unknown. No base quality values were provided; no much bigger clone lies one nucleotide off.

This sequence was found in a woman aged 50 to 60 with Graves' hyperthyroidism that later progressed to Graves' ophthalmopathy. Specimen: blood. The chain uses TRBV5-1 and TRBJ2-7; TRBD1 is a weak D gene call, 5 bases matching. The CDR3 amino acid sequence is: CASSPGPAYEQYF. The sequenced DNA: TGCGCCAGCAGCCCAGGGCCTGCATACGAGCAGTACTTC.